These 20 T cell receptor beta chains share one sample of origin, sequenced in a study of T cells in Graves' hyperthyroidism and ophthalmopathy. The TCR beta CDR3 regions underwent amplification using RNA transcripts as the source. First-round RT-PCR of the TCR CDR3 relied on the HTBI primer set. MiXCR was run by TCRdb on the multiplex PCR reads, yielding one entry per CDR3 protein. The data show around 580,000 distinct CDR3 sequences, 46% seen once. Sequenced material: peripheral blood or thyroid tissue (not recorded which). These receptors were taken from a woman aged 18-30 years with Graves' hyperthyroidism.

In this sample, this clonotype turned up a few times. This sequence joins TRBV7-9 and TRBJ2-7; 15 bases agree with TRBD2. The junction had 7 bases not matched to a gene; V was cut back by 5 bases and J by 2 bases. This CDR3 comprises 17 residues. Germline loops: CDR1 SEHNR, CDR2 FQNEAQ (reference sequence). CDR3 nucleotide sequence: TGTGCCAGCAGCGCCTGGACTAGCGGGAGGGAGGCCTACGAGCAGTACTTC. This encodes CASSAWTSGREAYEQYF.

This clonotype was seen once. The chain combines TRBV7-8 with TRBJ1-5; 8 bases match TRBD1. The CDR3 is 12 residues long. In germline, CDR1 is SGHVS, CDR2 FQNEAQ. With V trimmed by 5 bases and J by 11 bases, 5 bases remained unmatched. The DNA for the CDR3 is TGTGCCAGCAGCCGGGACAGGAGGACCCAGCATTTT. Its protein product is CASSRDRRTQHF.

The chain links TRBV29-1 to TRBJ1-5; a possible D gene is TRBD1 (5 bases). The CDR3 is made up of 13 amino acids. The germline CDR1 and CDR2 sequences are SQVTM and ANQGSEA. V dropped 8 bases and J dropped 5 bases, with 16 bases sitting between them. Here the CDR3 reads CSFGTSGDQPQHF. The CDR3 DNA follows: TGCAGCTTTGGGACGTCCGGAGATCAGCCCCAGCATTTT.

This clonotype was counted many times. This rearrangement joins TRBV24-1 to TRBJ2-2, with 10 bases that match TRBD2. This CDR3 has 15 amino acids. CDR1 and CDR2 (germline): KGHDR, SFDVKD. Germline trimming cut 7 bases from V and 6 bases from J; bases unmatched to any gene: 7. The CDR3 protein is CATSPRGTSAGELFF. In DNA form, the CDR3 reads TGTGCCACCAGCCCTCGCGGGACTAGCGCCGGGGAGCTGTTTTTT.

Many counts were recorded for this clonotype. The chain joins TRBV6-6 to TRBJ2-7, with TRBD2 matching over 9 bases. The CDR3 totals 14 residues. Germline lookup yields CDR1 MNHNY and CDR2 SVGAGI (reference sequence). The junction had 4 bases not matched to a gene; V was cut back by 3 bases and J by 4 bases. Here the CDR3 DNA reads TGTGCCAGCAGTTATCTAGCGGGATCATACGAGCAGTACTTC. Encoded protein: CASSYLAGSYEQYF.

This clonotype occurred many times. The V gene is TRBV7-3, the J gene TRBJ2-2, with D perhaps TRBD2 (6 bases). The CDR3 is 16 amino acids. V was pared by 0 bases and J by 3 bases, with 11 bases between. Germline V gene lookup returns CDR1 SGHTA and CDR2 FQGTGA. The CDR3 DNA sequence: TGTGCCAGCAGCTTAACTGGGGGGACTCACACCGGGGAGCTGTTTTTT. As protein: CASSLTGGTHTGELFF.

Notes on this clonotype: Germline and junction disagree at one end, which may indicate a read error. The V and J genes are TRBV7-2 and TRBJ2-5; D might be TRBD2 (6 bases). The J call is doubtful: the DNA matches TRBJ2-7 better. This CDR3 contains 20 residues. Germline-derived CDR1 and CDR2 are SGHTA and FQGNSA. This chain's CDR3 is CASSQGSLGEIRGWTYEQYF. The CDR3 nucleotides read TGCGCCAGCAGCCAAGGTTCACTGGGGGAGATTCGGGGGTGGACGTACGAGCAGTACTTC.

The chain uses TRBV20-1 and TRBJ2-1; TRBD2 aligns across 10 bases. The CDR3 length is 16 residues. The germline V gene encodes CDR1 DFQATT and CDR2 SNEGSKA (reference sequence). V lost 0 bases, J lost 9 bases, and 11 bases stayed unmatched. In nucleotides, the CDR3 is TGCAGTGCTAGAGACGGGACTAGCGCTTCTACGGGTGAGCAGTTCTTC. Protein: CSARDGTSASTGEQFF.

This rearrangement joins TRBV5-8 to TRBJ2-3; D unclear. Trimming took 6 bases from V and 2 from J, leaving 10 bases between them. Looked up from germline, CDR1 is SGHTS and CDR2 is YDEGEE. CDR3 length: 13 residues. The CDR3 spells CASILRFTDTQYF. The CDR3 bases are TGTGCCAGCATACTGCGTTTCACAGATACGCAGTATTTT.

The chain combines TRBV25-1 with TRBJ1-4; 7 nucleotides align to TRBD1. Germline CDR1 MGHDK, CDR2 SYGVNS. This CDR3 is built from 13 residues. The junction had 11 bases not matched to a gene; V was cut back by 11 bases and J by 8 bases. In DNA form, the CDR3 reads TGTGCCGCTGCCGGGACAGCCTACGAAAAACTGTTTTTT. It codes for CAAAGTAYEKLFF.

This sequence joins TRBV24-1 and TRBJ2-3, with TRBD1 identical over 8 bases. Germline-derived CDR1 and CDR2 are KGHDR and SFDVKD. The CDR3 runs to 15 residues. Trimming removed 2 bases from V and 2 bases from J; junction bases left unmatched: 2. CDR3 coding DNA: TGTGCCACCAGTGATTCGGGACAGGTCACAGATACGCAGTATTTT. The encoded protein is CATSDSGQVTDTQYF.

This clonotype turned up a few times. A much larger clone differs from this one at a single base, so this may be a read error. The CDR3 bases are TGTGCCAGCAGCTTAACAATCGGGACTAGCGGAGGGACCCAGTACTTC. It is translated as CASSLTIGTSGGTQYF. V gene TRBV11-2 combines with J gene TRBJ2-5, with 11 nucleotides matching TRBD2. The CDR3 covers 16 residues. V lost 2 bases to trimming and J lost 7 bases; unmatched junction nucleotides: 9. Germline V CDR1 and CDR2: SGHAT, FQNNGV.

The sample holds many counts of this clonotype. For the CDR3, the DNA is TGTGCCAGCAGTTACTCGACGCCCGGGACACCCTACGAGCAGTACTTC. It codes for CASSYSTPGTPYEQYF. The chain combines TRBV6-6 with TRBJ2-7; possibly TRBD1 for D (6 bases). The germline gives CDR1 MNHNY, CDR2 SVGAGI (reference sequence). The CDR3 length is 16 residues. V lost 0 bases and J lost 2, with 14 bases in between.

This clonotype was recorded many times. The chain links TRBV24-1 to TRBJ1-2, with a tentative D call TRBD1 (6 bases). The germline gives CDR1 KGHDR, CDR2 SFDVKD. The CDR3 has 14 residues. V lost 1 base, J lost 8 bases, and 13 bases lay in between. CDR3 nucleotides: TGTGCCACCAGTGATTTAGAGGACAGCCACGGCTACACCTTC. Translating gives CATSDLEDSHGYTF.

For the CDR3, the DNA is TGCAGCGTAGCCCCCCGACAGGGTAACACTGAAGCTTTCTTT. As protein: CSVAPRQGNTEAFF. This chain connects TRBV29-1 to TRBJ1-1; TRBD1 agrees at 7 bases. The germline CDR1 and CDR2 sequences are SQVTM and ANQGSEA. V was clipped by 6 bases and J by 2 bases; unmatched bases: 9. There are 14 residues in the CDR3.

The table lists this clonotype with many counts. The chain couples TRBV6-2 or TRBV6-3 to TRBJ1-5, with D unresolved. V dropped 6 bases and J dropped 1 base, with 10 bases sitting between them. Germline CDR1 is MNHEY and CDR2 is SVGEGT. The CDR3 runs 14 residues. The CDR3 bases are TGTGCCAGCAGGCCCGGACTGAGCAATCAGCCCCAGCATTTT. Translation gives CASRPGLSNQPQHF.

In this sample, this clonotype turned up a few times. This chain joins TRBV24-1 and TRBJ2-2; TRBD1 aligns across 7 bases. The V gene end was trimmed by 11 bases and the J gene end by 4 bases; junction bases not matched to a gene: 15. Germline CDR1 reads KGHDR; CDR2 reads SFDVKD. The length of the CDR3 is 16 residues. In DNA form, the CDR3 reads TGTGCCAGCAGCCCTAGGGCAGGGGGTCTCACCGGGGAGCTGTTTTTT. It specifies CASSPRAGGLTGELFF.

In its sample, this clonotype was seen a few times. This chain links TRBV18 with TRBJ2-5; perhaps D is TRBD1 or TRBD2 (5 bases each). This CDR3 is built from 14 residues. Germline CDR1 is KGHSH and CDR2 is LQKENI. With 2 bases removed from V and 5 bases from J, the gap between germline ends came to 12 bases. CDR3 DNA: TGTGCCAGCTCACCATGGCAGGGCGGGGAGACCCAGTACTTC. Protein product: CASSPWQGGETQYF.

This clonotype was seen at least ten times. This chain links TRBV2 with TRBJ2-7; D is uncertain. The CDR3 length is 12 residues. The germline gives CDR1 SNHLY, CDR2 FYNNEI. Trimming left V 4 bases short and J 6 bases short, with 10 bases between. CDR3 region: CASSAEGFEQYF. CDR3 DNA sequence: TGTGCCAGCAGTGCCGAAGGGTTCGAGCAGTACTTC.

This sequence joins TRBV2 and TRBJ2-1; D unresolved. The DNA end favors TRBJ2-7, so the J call may be wrong. Germline CDR1 reads SNHLY; CDR2 reads FYNNEI. The CDR3 spans 15 residues. CDR3 in DNA: TGTGCCAGCAGCTACAGCCCAAGCTCCTACAATGAGCAGTACTTC. Residues: CASSYSPSSYNEQYF.